The TCR beta chain described here comes from a study of human T cells and chemical hapten exposure. Time point noted: patch test 1, 2 weeks after DPC sensitization. Treatment in this sample: therapeutic diphenylcyclopropenone sensitization with weekly scalp DPC. Germline CDR1 SGHRS, CDR2 YFSETQ. The CDR3 runs 16 residues. V gave up 4 bases and J gave up 8 bases; unmatched junction bases: 9. TCRdb recomputed calls from the RACE reads with MiXCR, one row per CDR3 protein. The sample records about 360,000 distinct CDR3 sequences, around 5% being singletons. V usage is TRBV5-1 and J usage is TRBJ2-1, with TRBD2 matching over 13 bases. The source material was whole blood, sampled in connection with sensitization to the hapten diphenylcyclopropenone (DPC). This sequence was found in a woman in her forties or fifties with alopecia areata. Some clones in this sample may be carry-over from other donors' samples. CDR3 residues: CASSQGLAGQLDEQFF. The CDR3 DNA sequence: TGCGCCAGCAGCCAGGGACTAGCGGGACAGCTCGATGAGCAGTTCTTC.